This T cell receptor (beta chain) was identified during a study of T-cell reconstitution after alpha-beta-depleted transplantation in children. This clonotype was seen a handful of times. Its antigen is unidentified. Study-wide findings and caveats: Reports say that about two months after transplant, the alpha-beta T cells came out of several hundred graft clones that had expanded. The study traced high day-60 TCRbeta diversity in some patients to surviving recipient T cells and thymic progenitors. At one year after transplant, newly produced T cells mostly accounted for T-cell counts and diversity.

TCRbeta library construction was performed incorporating unique molecular identifiers. TCRdb re-called the PCR reads with MiXCR, one entry per CDR3 protein. The data show hundreds of thousands of distinct CDR3 sequences, 15% to 20% seen once. This CDR3 contains 15 residues. V was clipped by 0 bases and J by 10 bases, with 13 bases between them. Germline V gene data show CDR1 as MGHRA and CDR2 as YSYEKL. The material was PBMCs, mostly from graft donor cells, obtained 360 days after TCRalphabeta/CD19-depleted stem cell transplant. The chain links TRBV4-1 to TRBJ1-6; D gene unclear. The source is a boy less than two years old who had a stem cell transplant for Wiskott-Aldrich syndrome, so the T cells may come from the graft donor. CDR3 sequence: CASSQEGPWVSPLHF. Written as DNA, the CDR3 is TGCGCCAGCAGCCAAGAGGGCCCTTGGGTGTCACCCCTCCACTTT.